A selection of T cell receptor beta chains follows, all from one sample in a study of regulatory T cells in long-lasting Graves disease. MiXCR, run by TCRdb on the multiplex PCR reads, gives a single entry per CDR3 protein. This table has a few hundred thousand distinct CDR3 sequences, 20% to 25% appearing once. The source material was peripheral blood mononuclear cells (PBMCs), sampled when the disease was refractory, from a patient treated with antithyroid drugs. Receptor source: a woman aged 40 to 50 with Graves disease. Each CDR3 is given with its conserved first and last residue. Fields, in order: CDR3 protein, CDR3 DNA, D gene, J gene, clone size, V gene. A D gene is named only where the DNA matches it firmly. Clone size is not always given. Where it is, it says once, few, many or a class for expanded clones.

CDR3 protein: CASSYSLIGLVGIDNQPQHF
CDR3 DNA: TGTGCCAGCAGTTACTCGCTAATTGGTCTTGTGGGTATTGACAATCAGCCCCAGCATTTT
D gene: -
J gene: TRBJ1-5
clone size: -
V gene: TRBV6-5

CDR3 protein: CASSTGTREYF
CDR3 DNA: TGTGCCAGCAGTACAGGGACTAGGGAGTACTTC
D gene: TRBD2
J gene: TRBJ2-5
clone size: -
V gene: TRBV6-2/TRBV6-3

CDR3 protein: CASSIWTSGSEGETQYF
CDR3 DNA: TGTGCCAGTAGTATATGGACTAGCGGGAGCGAGGGGGAGACCCAGTACTTC
D gene: TRBD2
J gene: TRBJ2-5
clone size: -
V gene: TRBV19

CDR3 protein: CSAREHGVVSREQFF
CDR3 DNA: TGCAGTGCGCGAGAGCATGGGGTGGTGTCGCGTGAGCAGTTCTTC
D gene: -
J gene: TRBJ2-1
clone size: -
V gene: TRBV20-1

CDR3 protein: CASSPEGAYPSLAGGSNEQFF
CDR3 DNA: TGTGCCAGCAGCCCCGAAGGTGCATACCCATCCCTAGCGGGAGGATCGAATGAGCAGTTCTTC
D gene: TRBD2
J gene: TRBJ2-1
clone size: few
V gene: TRBV12-3/TRBV12-4

CDR3 protein: CAISAILASHEQFF
CDR3 DNA: TGTGCCATCAGTGCCATCCTCGCAAGCCATGAGCAGTTCTTC
D gene: -
J gene: TRBJ2-1
clone size: -
V gene: TRBV10-3

CDR3 protein: CASTEPGQGLNTGELFF
CDR3 DNA: TGTGCCAGCACTGAGCCTGGACAGGGACTTAACACCGGGGAGCTGTTTTTT
D gene: TRBD1
J gene: TRBJ2-2
clone size: many
V gene: TRBV28

CDR3 protein: CASSLDIGLRETQYF
CDR3 DNA: TGTGCCAGCAGTCTGGACATCGGCCTAAGGGAGACCCAGTACTTC
D gene: -
J gene: TRBJ2-5
clone size: -
V gene: TRBV27

CDR3 protein: CASSLFLHKDTDTQYF
CDR3 DNA: TGTGCCAGCAGCCTTTTCTTACACAAGGACACAGATACGCAGTATTTT
D gene: -
J gene: TRBJ2-3
clone size: -
V gene: TRBV7-9

CDR3 protein: CASSPGTSGMNEQFF
CDR3 DNA: TGTGCCAGCAGCCCTGGGACTAGCGGGATGAATGAGCAGTTCTTC
D gene: TRBD2
J gene: TRBJ2-1
clone size: once
V gene: TRBV7-9

CDR3 protein: CASSRTSGFQETQYF
CDR3 DNA: TGTGCCAGCAGCCGGACTAGCGGATTTCAAGAGACCCAGTACTTC
D gene: TRBD2
J gene: TRBJ2-5
clone size: -
V gene: TRBV7-3

CDR3 protein: CASSAGLAGAETQYF
CDR3 DNA: TGTGCCAGCAGCGCGGGACTAGCGGGAGCAGAGACCCAGTACTTC
D gene: TRBD2
J gene: TRBJ2-5
clone size: -
V gene: TRBV9

CDR3 protein: CASSPGTGAAGAYEQYF
CDR3 DNA: TGTGCCAGCAGTCCGGGGACAGGGGCGGCGGGCGCCTACGAGCAGTACTTC
D gene: TRBD1
J gene: TRBJ2-7
clone size: -
V gene: TRBV27

CDR3 protein: CSARPKGKANTGELFF
CDR3 DNA: TGCAGTGCTAGACCTAAAGGGAAGGCGAACACCGGGGAGCTGTTTTTT
D gene: -
J gene: TRBJ2-2
clone size: -
V gene: TRBV20-1

CDR3 protein: CASSIEFEGPMNTEAFF
CDR3 DNA: TGTGCCAGTAGTATAGAATTCGAGGGACCGATGAACACTGAAGCTTTCTTT
D gene: -
J gene: TRBJ1-1
clone size: -
V gene: TRBV19

CDR3 protein: CASSGNKGAVYGYTF
CDR3 DNA: TGTGCCAGCAGCGGAAATAAGGGGGCCGTCTATGGCTACACCTTC
D gene: TRBD1
J gene: TRBJ1-2
clone size: many
V gene: TRBV28

CDR3 protein: CASSLRVFGPSKTNEKLFF
CDR3 DNA: TGTGCCAGCAGTCTCCGTGTATTTGGACCTTCTAAGACTAATGAAAAACTGTTTTTT
D gene: -
J gene: TRBJ1-4
clone size: many
V gene: TRBV28

CDR3 protein: CASSVTGDSNQPQHF
CDR3 DNA: TGTGCCAGCAGCGTCACAGGGGATAGCAATCAGCCCCAGCATTTT
D gene: TRBD1
J gene: TRBJ1-5
clone size: few
V gene: TRBV9

CDR3 protein: CASSEGLRREQYF
CDR3 DNA: TGTGCCAGCAGTGAAGGTCTTCGTAGAGAGCAGTACTTC
D gene: -
J gene: TRBJ2-7
clone size: many
V gene: TRBV6-1

CDR3 protein: CATGPGTQNTGELFF
CDR3 DNA: TGTGCCACCGGACCCGGGACACAGAACACCGGGGAGCTGTTTTTT
D gene: -
J gene: TRBJ2-2
clone size: -
V gene: TRBV24-1

CDR3 protein: CASSWALTPSREEQYF
CDR3 DNA: TGTGCCAGCAGTTGGGCCCTGACGCCCTCACGGGAAGAGCAGTACTTC
D gene: -
J gene: TRBJ2-7
clone size: many
V gene: TRBV27

CDR3 protein: CASSLSRISGYTF
CDR3 DNA: TGTGCCAGCAGTTTATCTCGTATAAGCGGCTACACCTTC
D gene: -
J gene: TRBJ1-2
clone size: -
V gene: TRBV28

CDR3 protein: CASSWLAEETQYF
CDR3 DNA: TGTGCCAGCAGTTGGCTAGCGGAAGAGACCCAGTACTTC
D gene: TRBD2
J gene: TRBJ2-5
clone size: -
V gene: TRBV6-5

CDR3 protein: CAGKITYNSPLHF
CDR3 DNA: TGTGCCGGCAAGATCACCTATAATTCACCCCTCCACTTT
D gene: -
J gene: TRBJ1-6
clone size: many
V gene: TRBV2

CDR3 protein: CASREGPSMGAFF
CDR3 DNA: TGTGCCAGCAGAGAAGGACCGTCGATGGGAGCTTTCTTT
D gene: -
J gene: TRBJ1-1
clone size: many
V gene: TRBV2

CDR3 protein: CASSPTVDETQYF
CDR3 DNA: TGTGCCAGCAGTCCCACCGTGGACGAGACCCAGTACTTC
D gene: -
J gene: TRBJ2-5
clone size: many
V gene: TRBV27

CDR3 protein: CASSRLALSLLGHQPQHF
CDR3 DNA: TGTGCCAGCAGCCGTCTCGCCCTCAGCCTCTTGGGTCATCAGCCCCAGCATTTT
D gene: -
J gene: TRBJ1-5
clone size: -
V gene: TRBV7-9

CDR3 protein: CASSLSSGSSYEQYF
CDR3 DNA: TGTGCCAGCAGCTTATCTAGCGGGAGTTCCTACGAGCAGTACTTC
D gene: TRBD2
J gene: TRBJ2-7
clone size: many
V gene: TRBV28

CDR3 protein: CASSKGPGGGELFF
CDR3 DNA: TGTGCCAGCAGCAAGGGACCCGGGGGTGGGGAGCTGTTTTTT
D gene: -
J gene: TRBJ2-2
clone size: few
V gene: TRBV11-2

CDR3 protein: CASSQVDTAKNIQYF
CDR3 DNA: TGCGCCAGCAGCCAAGTGGATACGGCCAAAAACATTCAGTACTTC
D gene: -
J gene: TRBJ2-4
clone size: few
V gene: TRBV4-1

CDR3 protein: CATDEAGTTYTGELFF
CDR3 DNA: TGTGCCACCGACGAAGCCGGGACTACCTACACCGGGGAGCTGTTTTTT
D gene: TRBD2
J gene: TRBJ2-2
clone size: once
V gene: TRBV6-1

CDR3 protein: CASSRQVQETQYF
CDR3 DNA: TGTGCCAGCAGTAGACAGGTACAAGAGACCCAGTACTTC
D gene: -
J gene: TRBJ2-5
clone size: many
V gene: TRBV6-1

CDR3 protein: CASSRTLMGYEQYF
CDR3 DNA: TGTGCCAGCAGCCGCACTCTCATGGGGTACGAGCAGTACTTC
D gene: -
J gene: TRBJ2-7
clone size: -
V gene: TRBV3-1

CDR3 protein: CASSSPGDLAKNTQYF
CDR3 DNA: TGTGCCAGCAGCTCCCCAGGGGATCTGGCCAAAAACACTCAGTACTTC
D gene: -
J gene: TRBJ2-4
clone size: -
V gene: TRBV3-1

CDR3 protein: CASSSRLAGVGYEQYF
CDR3 DNA: TGTGCCAGCAGTTCCAGACTAGCGGGAGTGGGTTACGAGCAGTACTTC
D gene: TRBD2
J gene: TRBJ2-7
clone size: once
V gene: TRBV6-9

CDR3 protein: CASSKGQGLSGANVLTF
CDR3 DNA: TGTGCCAGTAGTAAGGGACAGGGCCTCAGTGGGGCCAACGTCCTGACTTTC
D gene: TRBD1
J gene: TRBJ2-6
clone size: -
V gene: TRBV19

CDR3 protein: CASSLGWEAYNSPLHF
CDR3 DNA: TGTGCCAGCAGCTTAGGGTGGGAGGCCTATAATTCACCCCTCCACTTT
D gene: -
J gene: TRBJ1-6
clone size: many
V gene: TRBV7-2

CDR3 protein: CSVAGVNEKLFF
CDR3 DNA: TGCAGCGTAGCAGGGGTTAATGAAAAACTGTTTTTT
D gene: -
J gene: TRBJ1-4
clone size: -
V gene: TRBV29-1

CDR3 protein: CASRRGQGGQETQYF
CDR3 DNA: TGTGCCAGCAGACGCGGACAGGGGGGACAAGAGACCCAGTACTTC
D gene: TRBD1
J gene: TRBJ2-5
clone size: many
V gene: TRBV28

CDR3 protein: CASSDGPSPWVGELFF
CDR3 DNA: TGTGCCAGTAGTGATGGCCCCTCACCTTGGGTCGGGGAGCTGTTTTTT
D gene: -
J gene: TRBJ2-2
clone size: -
V gene: TRBV19

CDR3 protein: CASSLLPKNIQYF
CDR3 DNA: TGTGCCAGCAGTTTGTTGCCCAAAAACATTCAGTACTTC
D gene: -
J gene: TRBJ2-4
clone size: few
V gene: TRBV28

CDR3 protein: CATARGHGETQYF
CDR3 DNA: TGTGCCACTGCACGTGGACACGGGGAGACCCAGTACTTC
D gene: -
J gene: TRBJ2-5
clone size: many
V gene: TRBV19

CDR3 protein: CAIGAAGEGYNEQFF
CDR3 DNA: TGTGCCATCGGGGCTGCGGGAGAAGGATACAATGAGCAGTTCTTC
D gene: TRBD2
J gene: TRBJ2-1
clone size: -
V gene: TRBV10-3

CDR3 protein: CASSYIAVTYEQYF
CDR3 DNA: TGTGCCAGCAGCTACATAGCGGTAACCTACGAGCAGTACTTC
D gene: -
J gene: TRBJ2-7
clone size: few
V gene: TRBV11-2

CDR3 protein: CASTIRAGLETQYF
CDR3 DNA: TGCGCCAGCACCATTCGGGCGGGGCTGGAGACCCAGTACTTC
D gene: -
J gene: TRBJ2-5
clone size: -
V gene: TRBV5-1

CDR3 protein: CASSSFKSGTHYEQYF
CDR3 DNA: TGTGCCAGCAGCTCTTTTAAATCCGGGACACACTACGAGCAGTACTTC
D gene: -
J gene: TRBJ2-7
clone size: many
V gene: TRBV11-2

CDR3 protein: CASSWTGNNQPQHF
CDR3 DNA: TGTGCCAGTAGCTGGACAGGGAACAATCAGCCCCAGCATTTT
D gene: TRBD1
J gene: TRBJ1-5
clone size: few
V gene: TRBV19

CDR3 protein: CASSYPELLDHYEQYF
CDR3 DNA: TGTGCCAGCAGTTACCCGGAGCTTCTGGACCACTACGAGCAGTACTTC
D gene: -
J gene: TRBJ2-7
clone size: few
V gene: TRBV6-5

CDR3 protein: CASSQGVAGPGDEQFF
CDR3 DNA: TGCGCCAGCAGCCAAGGGGTAGCGGGACCCGGCGATGAGCAGTTCTTC
D gene: TRBD2
J gene: TRBJ2-1
clone size: few
V gene: TRBV4-1

CDR3 protein: CASSPRTYYGYTF
CDR3 DNA: TGTGCCAGCAGTCCCCGGACTTACTATGGCTACACCTTC
D gene: -
J gene: TRBJ1-2
clone size: -
V gene: TRBV28

CDR3 protein: CASSYTQGASYEQYF
CDR3 DNA: TGTGCCAGCAGTTACACACAGGGGGCTTCCTACGAGCAGTACTTC
D gene: TRBD1
J gene: TRBJ2-7
clone size: -
V gene: TRBV6-5

CDR3 protein: CASSSRDSSGNTIYF
CDR3 DNA: TGTGCCAGCAGCTCGCGGGACAGCTCTGGAAACACCATATATTTT
D gene: TRBD1
J gene: TRBJ1-3
clone size: few
V gene: TRBV7-9

CDR3 protein: CASHKSRDGGSYEQYF
CDR3 DNA: TGCGCCAGCCACAAGTCCCGGGACGGTGGCTCCTACGAGCAGTACTTC
D gene: -
J gene: TRBJ2-7
clone size: -
V gene: TRBV5-1

CDR3 protein: CSARDWRGGTEAFF
CDR3 DNA: TGCAGTGCTAGAGATTGGAGGGGAGGCACTGAAGCTTTCTTT
D gene: -
J gene: TRBJ1-1
clone size: many
V gene: TRBV20-1

CDR3 protein: CASSQQGAGYGYTF
CDR3 DNA: TGTGCCAGCAGTCAACAGGGGGCAGGCTATGGCTACACCTTC
D gene: TRBD1
J gene: TRBJ1-2
clone size: many
V gene: TRBV28

CDR3 protein: CASSSGPAGLNTGELFF
CDR3 DNA: TGTGCCAGCAGTTCGGGACCAGCGGGTTTGAACACCGGGGAGCTGTTTTTT
D gene: -
J gene: TRBJ2-2
clone size: -
V gene: TRBV7-3

CDR3 protein: CASSLWAGANQPQHF
CDR3 DNA: TGTGCCAGCAGTTTATGGGCAGGGGCCAATCAGCCCCAGCATTTT
D gene: -
J gene: TRBJ1-5
clone size: many
V gene: TRBV27

CDR3 protein: CASSRTASNQPQHF
CDR3 DNA: TGTGCCAGCAGCAGGACCGCTAGCAATCAGCCCCAGCATTTT
D gene: -
J gene: TRBJ1-5
clone size: many
V gene: TRBV7-2

CDR3 protein: CASSFLVGQPQHF
CDR3 DNA: TGTGCCAGCAGCTTCTTGGTTGGGCAGCCCCAGCATTTT
D gene: -
J gene: TRBJ1-5
clone size: many
V gene: TRBV11-2

CDR3 protein: CASRASGPQAYEQYF
CDR3 DNA: TGTGCCAGCAGGGCTAGCGGCCCGCAGGCCTACGAGCAGTACTTC
D gene: TRBD2
J gene: TRBJ2-7
clone size: many
V gene: TRBV2